The T cell receptor (beta chain) under discussion was sequenced for a study of T cell responses to AZD1222 COVID-19 vaccine. Study outcomes and limitations: Per reports, nearly half of all spike-specific TCRs target regions that are unmutated in variants. In a largely white British group with more females than males, clonal diversity was possibly underestimated.

The method was immunoSEQ multiplex PCR; TCRdb's version includes in-frame clones alone and lacks a portion of them. The repertoire holds over 70,000 clones, with around nine tenths as singletons. Note on this clone: Its specificity is not known.

Here the sequenced sample was peripheral blood, taken on day 0 of MenACWY control vaccination. The sequence was collected from an adult in good health.

For the CDR3, the DNA is TGCGCCAGCAGCCCTTCGGGGGGTGAGACCCAGTACTTC. It is translated as CASSPSGGETQYF. The rearrangement links TRBV5-1 to TRBJ2-5; 7 nucleotides match TRBD2. The germline CDR1 and CDR2 sequences are SGHRS and YFSETQ. Losses at the gene ends were 4 bases for V and 5 bases for J; bases not matched to a gene: 5. There are 13 residues in the CDR3.